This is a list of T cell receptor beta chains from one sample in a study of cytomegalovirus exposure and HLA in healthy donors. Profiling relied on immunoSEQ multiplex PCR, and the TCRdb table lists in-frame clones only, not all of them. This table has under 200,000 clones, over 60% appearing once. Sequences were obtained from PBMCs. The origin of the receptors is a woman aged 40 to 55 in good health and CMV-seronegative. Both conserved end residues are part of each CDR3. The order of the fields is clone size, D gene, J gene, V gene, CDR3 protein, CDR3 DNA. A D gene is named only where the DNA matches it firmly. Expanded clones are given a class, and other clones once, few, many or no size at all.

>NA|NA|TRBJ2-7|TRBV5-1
CASSLRLAPYEQYF
TGCGCCAGCAGCTTGAGGCTAGCCCCTTACGAGCAGTACTTC
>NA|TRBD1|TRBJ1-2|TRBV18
CASSPDRDYYGYTF
TGTGCCAGCTCACCAGACAGGGACTACTATGGCTACACCTTC
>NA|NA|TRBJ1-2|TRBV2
CASNGGGNYGYTF
TGTGCCAGCAACGGGGGGGGGAACTATGGCTACACCTTC
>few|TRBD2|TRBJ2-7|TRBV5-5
CASSLGLAGFEYF
TGTGCCAGCAGCTTGGGACTAGCGGGGTTTGAGTACTTC
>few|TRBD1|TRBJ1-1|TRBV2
CASTDRASAEAFF
TGTGCCAGCACCGACAGGGCATCGGCTGAAGCTTTCTTT
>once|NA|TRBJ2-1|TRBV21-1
CGEGQEGYNEQFF
TGTGGAGAAGGGCAGGAGGGTTACAATGAGCAGTTCTTC
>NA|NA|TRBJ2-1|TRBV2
CASIRWTAGYEQFF
TGTGCCAGCATACGATGGACAGCGGGGTATGAGCAGTTCTTC
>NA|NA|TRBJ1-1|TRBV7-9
CSSSLNQNTEAFF
TGTTCCAGCAGCTTAAATCAGAACACTGAAGCTTTCTTT
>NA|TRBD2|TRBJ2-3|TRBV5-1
CASSPLRGGGVSDTQYF
TGCGCCAGCAGCCCCCTTAGGGGCGGGGGGGTGTCAGATACGCAGTATTTT
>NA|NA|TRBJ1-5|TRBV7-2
CASSFEAFNQPQHF
TGTGCCAGCAGCTTCGAGGCTTTCAATCAGCCCCAGCATTTT
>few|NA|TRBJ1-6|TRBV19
CASCGAPENSPLHF
TGTGCCAGTTGCGGCGCTCCGGAGAATTCACCCCTCCACTTT
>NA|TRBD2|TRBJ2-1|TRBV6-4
CASSDSQRGYNEQFF
TGTGCCAGCAGTGACTCGCAGCGGGGGTACAATGAGCAGTTCTTC
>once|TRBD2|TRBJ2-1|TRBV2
CASSTTSGGAYNEQFF
TGTGCCAGCAGTACGACTAGCGGGGGGGCTTACAATGAGCAGTTCTTC
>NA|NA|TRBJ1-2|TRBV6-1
CASSEEVAVGGYTF
TGTGCCAGCAGTGAAGAAGTAGCGGTCGGTGGCTACACCTTC
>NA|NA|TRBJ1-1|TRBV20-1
CSAPVNTEAFF
TGCAGTGCCCCAGTGAACACTGAAGCTTTCTTT
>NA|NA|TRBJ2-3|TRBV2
CASTQVATDTQYF
TGTGCCAGCACCCAGGTGGCTACAGATACGCAGTATTTT
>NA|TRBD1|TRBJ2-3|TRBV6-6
CASSLQGARSTDTQYF
TGTGCCAGCAGTCTACAGGGGGCCCGTAGCACAGATACGCAGTATTTT
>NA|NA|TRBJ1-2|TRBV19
CASSRGQSYGYTF
TGTGCCAGTAGCCGAGGACAGTCCTATGGCTACACCTTC
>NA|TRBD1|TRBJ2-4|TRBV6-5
CASRKTGQHKNIQYF
TGTGCCAGCAGAAAAACGGGACAGCACAAAAACATTCAGTACTTC
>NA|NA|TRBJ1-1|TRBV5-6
CASTFEMGRVTEAFF
TGTGCCAGCACCTTTGAAATGGGCAGGGTCACTGAAGCTTTCTTT